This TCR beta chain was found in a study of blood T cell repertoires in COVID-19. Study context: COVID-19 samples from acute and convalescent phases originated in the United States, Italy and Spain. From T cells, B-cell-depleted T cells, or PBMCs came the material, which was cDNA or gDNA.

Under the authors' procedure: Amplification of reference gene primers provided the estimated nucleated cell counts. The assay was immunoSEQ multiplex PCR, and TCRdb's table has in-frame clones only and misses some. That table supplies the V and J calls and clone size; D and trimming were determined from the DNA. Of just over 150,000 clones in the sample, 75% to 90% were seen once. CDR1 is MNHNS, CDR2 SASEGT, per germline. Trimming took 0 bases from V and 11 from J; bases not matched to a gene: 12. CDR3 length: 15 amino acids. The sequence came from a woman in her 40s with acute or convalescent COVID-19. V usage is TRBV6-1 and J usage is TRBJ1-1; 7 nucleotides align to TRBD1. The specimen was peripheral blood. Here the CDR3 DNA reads TGTGCCAGCAGTGAAGCAGGGGGCCGCGTCCGACCGGCTTTCTTT. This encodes CASSEAGGRVRPAFF.